One sample yielded the 13 T cell receptor beta chains listed below, sequenced in a study of blood T cell repertoires in COVID-19. Assay used: immunoSEQ multiplex PCR; TCRdb lists only in-frame clones, some missing. Of roughly 270,000 clones in the sample, roughly 85% were seen once. Sequenced material: peripheral blood. Every receptor here comes from a man in his fifties or sixties with active or convalescent COVID-19.

Notes on this clone: The same CDR3 is also encoded by other DNA sequences in this sample. The chain carries TRBV5-1 and TRBJ2-3; D remains unclear. The CDR3 is 14 amino acids. Trimming removed 0 bases at V and 0 bases at J, with 5 bases between. Germline V gives CDR1 SGHRS, CDR2 YFSETQ. CDR3 region: CASSLGTSTDTQYF. The CDR3 bases are TGCGCCAGCAGCTTGGGTACTAGCACAGATACGCAGTATTTT.

J is TRBJ2-4 and V is TRBV6-2 or TRBV6-3; 7 nucleotides line up with TRBD2. The CDR3 spans 15 residues. Germline V CDR1 and CDR2: MNHEY, SVGEGT. V gave up 3 bases and J gave up 7 bases; unmatched junction bases: 9. CDR3 loop: CASSYSGGSVNIQYF. The CDR3 region has the DNA TGTGCCAGCAGTTATTCGGGAGGCTCAGTCAACATTCAGTACTTC.

In regard to this clone: Other DNA sequences from this sample encode an identical CDR3 as well. The CDR3 sequence is CASSLVPGQGTYEQYF. The CDR3 DNA follows: TGTGCCAGCAGCTTAGTCCCGGGACAGGGTACCTACGAGCAGTACTTC. V is TRBV11-2 and J is TRBJ2-7; 9 bases are shared with TRBD1. The CDR3 runs 16 residues. Germline CDR1 reads SGHAT; CDR2 reads FQNNGV. Germline trimming cut 1 base from V and 2 bases from J; bases unmatched to any gene: 6.

The chain links TRBV10-3 to TRBJ2-7; tentative D call: TRBD2 (6 bases). The CDR3 runs 15 residues. Germline-derived CDR1 and CDR2 are ENHRY and SYGVKD. Between the trimmed V and J ends, which lost 4 bases and 2 bases, there was a span of 15 bases. The CDR3 here is CAISGNERAAYEQYF. The CDR3 DNA reads TGTGCCATCAGTGGAAATGAGCGGGCGGCCTACGAGCAGTACTTC.

This clone was counted between two and nine times. This chain uses TRBV4-1 with TRBJ1-1; D possibly corresponds to TRBD1 (6 bases). This CDR3 region has 16 residues. Trimming pared 5 bases from V and 0 bases from J, leaving 16 bases between. The V gene's germline CDR1 is MGHRA and CDR2 YSYEKL. The CDR3: CASSDPGAGVNTEAFF. For the CDR3, the DNA is TGCGCCAGCAGCGACCCAGGGGCGGGGGTGAACACTGAAGCTTTCTTT.

The chain combines TRBV6-2 or TRBV6-3 with TRBJ2-2; no clear D. The germline V gene encodes CDR1 MNHEY and CDR2 SVGEGT. The CDR3 has 11 residues. V shed 6 bases and J shed 13 bases, with 12 bases lying between them. The CDR3 nucleotides are TGTGCCAGCAGCTTGAGACTGGGGCTGTTTTTT. Residues: CASSLRLGLFF.

The V gene is TRBV6-5, the J gene TRBJ1-2, with a weak D call TRBD1 (6 bases). V was trimmed by 6 bases and J by 1 base, leaving 9 bases between them. The germline V gene has CDR1 MNHEY and CDR2 SVGAGI. The length of the CDR3 is 13 residues. The CDR3 nucleotides are TGTGCCAGCAGCCTACAGGGTAACTATGGCTACACCTTC. Protein product: CASSLQGNYGYTF.

The chain carries TRBV5-1 and TRBJ1-3; 9 positions match TRBD1. The CDR3 spans 15 residues. Germline V gene lookup returns CDR1 SGHRS and CDR2 YFSETQ. V shed 4 bases, J shed 2 bases, and the junction held 4 bases outside the gene matches. CDR3 nucleotides: TGCGCCAGCAGCCAACAGGGGGCGGCTGGAAACACCATATATTTT. Translated, it gives CASSQQGAAGNTIYF.

The CDR3 DNA sequence: TGTGCCAGCAGCAAAATTTACAGGGGCTCCTATAATTCACCCCTCCACTTT. Its protein is CASSKIYRGSYNSPLHF. The chain carries TRBV28 and TRBJ1-6, with 7 bases matching TRBD1. Germline CDR1 and CDR2: MDHEN and SYDVKM. The CDR3 covers 17 residues. With 6 bases clipped from V and 0 bases from J, the junction kept 8 bases outside the gene matches.

V usage is TRBV20-1 and J usage is TRBJ1-2; 8 bases line up with TRBD1. The germline V gene encodes CDR1 DFQATT and CDR2 SNEGSKA (reference sequence). The CDR3 spans 11 residues. V lost 6 bases to trimming and J lost 8 bases; unmatched junction nucleotides: 5. CDR3 sequence: CSATDRVGYTF. For the CDR3, the DNA is TGCAGTGCCACGGACAGGGTGGGCTACACCTTC.

A remark on this clone: At one end the junction does not follow the germline gene, possibly because of a read error. The chain recombines TRBV2 with TRBJ1-5; 7 bases agree with TRBD1. The CDR3 is 15 residues long. Germline V gene sequence: CDR1 SNHLY, CDR2 FYNNEI. CDR3 bases: TGTGCCAGCAGCGAAGGAAGGGGGCTTGGTCAGCCCCAGCATTTT. Amino acid sequence: CASSEGRGLGQPQHF. The full variable domain, rest sourced from reference TRBV2 and TRBJ1-5, is EPEVTQTPSHQVTQMGQEVILRCVPISNHLYFYWYRQILGQKVEFLVSFYNNEISEKSEIFDDQFSVERPDGSNFTLKIRSTKLEDSAMYFCASSEGRGLGQPQHFGDGTRLSIL.

The table lists this clone with a count of one. The gene calls are TRBV4-1 and TRBJ1-4, with 9 bases lining up with TRBD1. V lost 7 bases and J lost 4; bases outside the gene matches: 7. Germline V gives CDR1 MGHRA, CDR2 YSYEKL. This CDR3 has 15 residues. CDR3 nucleotide sequence: TGCGCCAGCATACCAGGGACAGGGTTTAATGAAAAACTGTTTTTT. Its protein product is CASIPGTGFNEKLFF.

The V call is TRBV28, the J call TRBJ2-7; D not resolved. CDR1 and CDR2 (germline): MDHEN, SYDVKM. The CDR3 is 15 amino acids. Trimming took 2 bases from V and 2 from J, leaving 13 bases between them. CDR3 bases: TGTGCCAGCAGTTTACCTGCGATTTCGACCTACGAGCAGTACTTC. Residues: CASSLPAISTYEQYF. The variable domain in full, completed from reference TRBV28 and TRBJ2-7, reads DVKVTQSSRYLVKRTGEKVFLECVQDMDHENMFWYRQDPGLGLRLIYFSYDVKMKEKGDIPEGYSVSREKKERFSLILESASTNQTSMYLCASSLPAISTYEQYFGPGTRLTVT.